These 17 T cell receptor beta chains share one sample of origin, sequenced in a study of blood T cells in healthy people across ages. PCR was performed a second time for about 6 to 11 cycles using a sample-barcoded 5' primer and a J-beta primer mix. TCRdb re-called the 5' RACE reads with MiXCR, one entry per CDR3 protein. The table has about 1,500,000 distinct CDR3 sequences, 28% seen once. Input material: blood. Receptors originate from a woman in her thirties in good health.

This clonotype was found a few times. This chain links TRBV20-1 with TRBJ2-3, with 9 bases identical to TRBD2. V lost 5 bases to trimming and J lost 3 bases; unmatched junction nucleotides: 12. This CDR3 spans 16 amino acids. CDR1 is DFQATT and CDR2 is SNEGSKA in the germline V gene (reference sequence). CDR3 sequence (DNA): TGCAGTGCTTTACTTGGCGGGGGGGCAAAGACAGATACGCAGTATTTT. This gives the protein CSALLGGGAKTDTQYF.

The chain is built from TRBV6-1 and TRBJ1-1; no firm D call. Per the germline V gene, CDR1 is MNHNS and CDR2 is SASEGT. The CDR3 contains 14 residues. Trimming shortened V by 2 bases and J by 0 bases, and 7 bases separated the two germline ends. CDR3 sequence (DNA): TGTGCCAGCAGTGAACGGCGTATGAACACTGAAGCTTTCTTT. This sequence encodes CASSERRMNTEAFF.

This clonotype was detected only a few times. The J gene is TRBJ2-7, the V gene TRBV7-2, with D possibly TRBD2 on 5 matching bases. The DNA matches TRBJ2-5 better at its end, which makes the J call doubtful. This CDR3 contains 15 residues. Germline CDR1 reads SGHTA; CDR2 reads FQGNSA. For the CDR3, the DNA is TGTGCCAGCAGCTCGGTGGGGTCGGGAAAAGAGACCCAGTACTTC. Translated, it gives CASSSVGSGKETQYF.

The chain links TRBV21-1 to TRBJ2-7. TRBV21-1 is termed a pseudogene. The CDR3 is made up of 14 amino acids. The CDR3 sequence is CVSSKEASSYEQYF. CDR3 nucleotide sequence: TGTGTCAGCAGCAAAGAAGCCAGCTCCTACGAGCAGTACTTC.

The rearrangement links TRBV5-1 to TRBJ2-1; 9 positions agree with TRBD1. Unmatched junction bases numbered 11, after V lost 0 bases and J lost 10 bases. The CDR3 is 16 residues long. The germline V gene has CDR1 SGHRS and CDR2 YFSETQ. CDR3 loop: CASSLAVGTGGQEQFF. CDR3 nucleotide sequence: TGCGCCAGCAGCTTGGCCGTCGGAACAGGGGGCCAGGAGCAGTTCTTC.

The rearrangement joins TRBV6-6 to TRBJ2-3; D is undetermined. This CDR3 contains 15 residues. Germline V gene lookup returns CDR1 MNHNY and CDR2 SVGAGI (reference sequence). The V and J ends lost 2 bases and 3 bases respectively, with 12 bases between them. The CDR3 DNA is TGTGCCAGCAGTTACGGATCCGACGGTACAGATACGCAGTATTTT. The encoded protein is CASSYGSDGTDTQYF.

This clonotype was counted ten times or more. The chain combines TRBV7-3 with TRBJ2-1; 8 bases align to TRBD1. CDR1 is SGHTA, CDR2 FQGTGA, per germline. The CDR3 spans 13 residues. The ends lost 6 bases at V and 6 bases at J; junction bases unmatched: 4. CDR3: CASSLTGGNEQFF. The CDR3 DNA follows: TGTGCCAGCAGTCTAACAGGGGGCAATGAGCAGTTCTTC.

The rearrangement links TRBV2 to TRBJ1-1, with D hard to call. Trimming removed 3 bases from V and 0 bases from J, with 14 bases in between. CDR1 is SNHLY, CDR2 FYNNEI, per germline. The length of the CDR3 is 16 residues. CDR3 DNA: TGTGCCAGCAGTGACAGGCAAACCACCCTGAACACTGAAGCTTTCTTT. Protein product: CASSDRQTTLNTEAFF.

The gene calls are TRBV10-3 and TRBJ2-3; a possible D gene is TRBD2 (5 bases). The germline gives CDR1 ENHRY, CDR2 SYGVKD. V shed 6 bases and J shed 5 bases, with 12 bases lying between them. This CDR3 has 13 amino acids. The CDR3 region has the DNA TGTGCCATCAGCGACGGAGGAGGAGATACGCAGTATTTT. Translated, it gives CAISDGGGDTQYF.

This clonotype was counted at least ten times. The chain links TRBV9 to TRBJ2-5, with no clear D. The length of the CDR3 is 15 residues. Germline V CDR1 and CDR2: SGDLS, YYNGEE. V was pared by 8 bases and J by 5 bases, with 22 bases between. CDR3 DNA sequence: TGTGCCAGTTCACTAACCGCCGGGTCGTCGGAGACCCAGTACTTC. Residues: CASSLTAGSSETQYF. Filled out from reference TRBV9 and TRBJ2-5, the complete variable domain reads DSGVTQTPKHLITATGQRVTLRCSPRSGDLSVYWYQQSLDQGLQFLIQYYNGEERAKGNILERFSAQQFPDLHSELNLSSLELGDSALYFCASSLTAGSSETQYFGPGTRLLVL.

This chain uses TRBV7-2 with TRBJ2-7, with D possibly TRBD1 on 5 matching bases. V lost 3 bases, J lost 4 bases, and 19 bases lay in between. The CDR3 has 16 residues. Per the germline V gene, CDR1 is SGHTA and CDR2 is FQGNSA. The CDR3 loop reads CASSFSPRGVQYEQYF. The CDR3 DNA follows: TGTGCCAGCAGCTTTAGCCCTAGGGGCGTCCAATACGAGCAGTACTTC.

In its sample, this clonotype was seen a few times. J is TRBJ2-2 and V is TRBV7-2; D tentatively reads TRBD1 or TRBD2 (5 bases each). V gave up 6 bases and J gave up 7 bases, with 21 bases separating them. The CDR3 extends over 16 amino acids. CDR1 and CDR2 (germline): SGHTA, FQGNSA. Here the CDR3 reads CASSSSPTRQGGELFF. CDR3 in DNA: TGTGCCAGCAGTTCTTCCCCTACTAGGCAGGGCGGGGAGCTGTTTTTT.

This clonotype occurred a few times. This CDR3 reads CASSERRSYNEQFF. CDR3 nucleotide sequence: TGCGCCAGCAGCGAGAGACGCTCCTACAATGAGCAGTTCTTC. The chain links TRBV5-1 to TRBJ2-1; D gene unclear. The germline gives CDR1 SGHRS, CDR2 YFSETQ. This CDR3 is built from 14 residues. V lost 4 bases and J 0 bases, leaving 8 bases between the germline ends.

About this clonotype itself: The junction does not match germline at one end; this may be a read error. The chain combines TRBV2 with TRBJ1-2, with D uncertain. The CDR3 has 13 residues. Per the germline V gene, CDR1 is SNHLY and CDR2 is FYNNEI. The CDR3 DNA follows: TGTGCCAGCATTGAAGTTAGGGCGGAAGGCTACACCTTC. Amino acids: CASIEVRAEGYTF.

A few counts support this clonotype. J is TRBJ2-7 and V is TRBV28, with D perhaps matching TRBD2 (7 bases). Germline V gene data show CDR1 as MDHEN and CDR2 as SYDVKM. The V and J ends lost 4 bases and 0 bases respectively, with 13 bases between them. The CDR3 contains 15 residues. CDR3 protein: CASSSGGGDSYEQYF. In DNA form, the CDR3 reads TGTGCCAGCAGTTCCGGAGGGGGGGACTCCTACGAGCAGTACTTC. The full variable domain, with the rest looked up from reference TRBV28 and TRBJ2-7, is DVKVTQSSRYLVKRTGEKVFLECVQDMDHENMFWYRQDPGLGLRLIYFSYDVKMKEKGDIPEGYSVSREKKERFSLILESASTNQTSMYLCASSSGGGDSYEQYFGPGTRLTVT.

The chain carries TRBV6-5 and TRBJ2-1; 10 nucleotides align to TRBD2. The CDR3 is 16 amino acids. Germline lookup yields CDR1 MNHEY and CDR2 SVGAGI. The V and J ends lost 7 bases and 2 bases, in that order; junction bases with no gene match: 8. The CDR3 DNA follows: TGTGCCAGCACCGGAAGACTAGCGGGTACCTACAATGAGCAGTTCTTC. Translating gives CASTGRLAGTYNEQFF.

The chain combines TRBV20-1 with TRBJ2-1; 7 bases agree with TRBD2. V was pared by 5 bases and J by 2 bases, with 12 bases of the junction left unmatched. The V gene's germline CDR1 is DFQATT and CDR2 SNEGSKA (reference sequence). The CDR3 runs to 16 residues. CDR3 in DNA: TGCAGTGCTGGGCGCGGAAGGCTAGCGGCCTACAATGAGCAGTTCTTC. Its translation is CSAGRGRLAAYNEQFF.